The rows below give T cell receptor beta chains drawn from one sample of a study of T-cell reconstitution after alpha-beta-depleted transplantation in children. TCRdb passed the PCR reads through MiXCR, listing each CDR3 protein once. The table records roughly 670,000 distinct CDR3 sequences, under 15% of them present only once. This specimen consisted of PBMCs, obtained before TCRalphabeta/CD19-depleted stem cell transplant. These receptors were taken from a girl aged 2 to 10 with congenital amegakaryocytic thrombocytopenia, due to receive a stem cell transplant. The CDR3 runs from the conserved cysteine through the conserved F or W. The order of the fields is D gene, J gene, V gene, clone size, CDR3 DNA, CDR3 protein. The D gene is left open where the match is weak. Part of the rows lack a size; the others show once, few, many or a class for expanded clones.

TRBD1	TRBJ1-5	TRBV20-1	many	TGCAGTGCCACGAAAGGACAGGGTCCCCAGCCCCAGCATTTT	CSATKGQGPQPQHF
TRBD2	TRBJ2-3	TRBV28	many	TGTGCCAGCAGTTCCCCTACTTGGGCGGGAGCTGGAGATACGCAGTATTTT	CASSSPTWAGAGDTQYF
TRBD1	TRBJ2-1	TRBV20-1	few	TGCAGTGCTATCTACACCGGACAGGGAAAAGGGCCCTCCTACAATGAGCAGTTCTTC	CSAIYTGQGKGPSYNEQFF
-	TRBJ2-1	TRBV5-1	many	TGCGCCAGCAGCTTGGAAAATACGAATGAGCAGTTCTTC	CASSLENTNEQFF
TRBD2	TRBJ2-2	TRBV5-5	-	TGTGCCAGCAGCTTTATCCCCAGCGGGAGTTTCCCCGGGGAGCTGTTTTTT	CASSFIPSGSFPGELFF
-	TRBJ1-2	TRBV5-1	many	TGCGCCAGCAGCCTGGGACAAGCCGGGCTTGGCTACACCTTC	CASSLGQAGLGYTF
TRBD2	TRBJ2-1	TRBV6-5	many	TGTGCCAGCAGATATACTAGCGGGAGCTTTGATGAGCAGTTCTTC	CASRYTSGSFDEQFF
-	TRBJ2-7	TRBV5-1	many	TGCGCCAGCAGCCAAAGGGGAGCGGACTCCTACGAGCAGTACTTC	CASSQRGADSYEQYF
-	TRBJ1-1	TRBV15	many	TGTGCCACCAGCAGAGAAGGGGAAATAAACACTGAAGCTTTCTTT	CATSREGEINTEAFF
-	TRBJ1-4	TRBV7-9	-	TGTGCCAGCAGCTTAGGGGGGACCTTAGATGAAAAACTGTTTTTT	CASSLGGTLDEKLFF
-	TRBJ2-7	TRBV30	-	TGTGCCTGGAGTGTCGGACTCTTGGGGGAGCAGTACTTC	CAWSVGLLGEQYF
TRBD2	TRBJ2-5	TRBV20-1	many	TGCAGTGCTAGTGGAGAGCCAGGGACTAGCGCGGGGACGGTCCAAGAGACCCAGTACTTC	CSASGEPGTSAGTVQETQYF